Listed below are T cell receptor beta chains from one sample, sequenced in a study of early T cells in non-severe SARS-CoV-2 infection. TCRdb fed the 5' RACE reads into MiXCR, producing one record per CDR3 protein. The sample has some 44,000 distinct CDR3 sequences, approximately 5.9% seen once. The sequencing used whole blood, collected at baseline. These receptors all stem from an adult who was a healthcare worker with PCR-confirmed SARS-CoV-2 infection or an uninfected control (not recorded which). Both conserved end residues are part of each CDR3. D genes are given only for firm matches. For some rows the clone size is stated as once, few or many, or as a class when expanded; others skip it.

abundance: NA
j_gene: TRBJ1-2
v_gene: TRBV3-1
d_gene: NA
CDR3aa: CASSQSSYGYTF
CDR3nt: TGTGCCAGCAGCCAGTCCAGCTATGGCTACACCTTC

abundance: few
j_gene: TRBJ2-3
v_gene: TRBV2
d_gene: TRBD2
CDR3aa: CASRKASGSTDTQYF
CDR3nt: TGTGCCAGCAGAAAGGCTAGCGGGAGCACAGATACGCAGTATTTT

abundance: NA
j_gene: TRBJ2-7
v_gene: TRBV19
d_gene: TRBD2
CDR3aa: CASNPSSGAPYEQYF
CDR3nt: TGTGCCAGTAACCCCTCAAGCGGGGCTCCCTACGAGCAGTACTTC

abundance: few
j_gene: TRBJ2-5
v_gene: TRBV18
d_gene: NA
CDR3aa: CASSPLSKPQETQYF
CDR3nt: TGTGCCAGCTCACCACTCTCGAAACCTCAAGAGACCCAGTACTTC

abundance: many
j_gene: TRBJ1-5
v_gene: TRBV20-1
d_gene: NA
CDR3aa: CSARGREVQPQHF
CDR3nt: TGCAGTGCTAGAGGGAGGGAGGTTCAGCCCCAGCATTTT

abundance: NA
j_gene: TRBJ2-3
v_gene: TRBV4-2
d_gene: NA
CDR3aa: CASSQVENTDTQYF
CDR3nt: TGTGCCAGCAGCCAAGTCGAGAACACAGATACGCAGTATTTT

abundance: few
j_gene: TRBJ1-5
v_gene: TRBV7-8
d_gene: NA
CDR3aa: CASSLYGNQPQHF
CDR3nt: TGTGCCAGCAGCTTATACGGGAATCAGCCCCAGCATTTT

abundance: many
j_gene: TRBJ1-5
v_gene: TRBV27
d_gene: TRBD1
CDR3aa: CASSSTGVGQPQHF
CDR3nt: TGTGCCAGCAGCTCAACAGGGGTAGGTCAGCCCCAGCATTTT

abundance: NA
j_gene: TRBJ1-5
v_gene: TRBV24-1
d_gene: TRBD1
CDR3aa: CATSDPGGNQPQHF
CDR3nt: TGTGCCACCAGTGATCCAGGGGGGAATCAGCCCCAGCATTTT

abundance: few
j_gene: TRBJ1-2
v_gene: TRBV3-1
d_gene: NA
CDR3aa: CASSQGGQNYGYTF
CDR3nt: TGTGCCAGCAGCCAAGGTGGACAGAACTATGGCTACACCTTC

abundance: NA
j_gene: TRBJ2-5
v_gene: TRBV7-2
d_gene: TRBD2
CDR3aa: CASSLGRGGHQETQYF
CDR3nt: TGTGCCAGCAGCTTAGGCCGGGGGGGCCACCAAGAGACCCAGTACTTC

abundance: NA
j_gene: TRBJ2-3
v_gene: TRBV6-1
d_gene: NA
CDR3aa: CASSAGPASTDTQYF
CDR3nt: TGTGCCAGCAGTGCCGGGCCAGCTAGCACAGATACGCAGTATTTT

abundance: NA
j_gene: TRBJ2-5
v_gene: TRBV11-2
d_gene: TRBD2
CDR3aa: CASSLRGSGGRQETQYF
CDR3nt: TGTGCCAGCAGCTTACGCGGGAGCGGGGGCCGCCAAGAGACCCAGTACTTC

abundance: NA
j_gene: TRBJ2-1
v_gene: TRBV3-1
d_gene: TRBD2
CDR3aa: CASSQSGTSNEQFF
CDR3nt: TGTGCCAGCAGCCAATCCGGGACTAGCAATGAGCAGTTCTTC

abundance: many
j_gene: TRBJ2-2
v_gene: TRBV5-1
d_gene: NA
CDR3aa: CASSQSGPNTGELFF
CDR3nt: TGCGCCAGCAGTCAATCGGGACCGAACACCGGGGAGCTGTTTTTT

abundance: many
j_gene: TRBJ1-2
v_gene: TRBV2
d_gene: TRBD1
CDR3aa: CASSPDRAHYGYTF
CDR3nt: TGTGCCAGCAGTCCGGACAGGGCACACTATGGCTACACCTTC

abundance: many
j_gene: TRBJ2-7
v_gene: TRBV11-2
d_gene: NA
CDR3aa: CASSSGRTYEQYF
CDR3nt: TGTGCCAGCAGCTCGGGACGGACCTACGAGCAGTACTTC

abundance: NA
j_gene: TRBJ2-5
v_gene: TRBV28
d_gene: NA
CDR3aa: CASSRETQYF
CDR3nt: TGTGCCAGCAGCCGGGAGACCCAGTACTTC

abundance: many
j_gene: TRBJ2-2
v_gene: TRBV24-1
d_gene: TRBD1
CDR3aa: CATSDPGQGAAGELFF
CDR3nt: TGTGCCACCAGTGACCCTGGACAGGGGGCCGCCGGGGAGCTGTTTTTT

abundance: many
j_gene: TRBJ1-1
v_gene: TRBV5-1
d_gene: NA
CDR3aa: CASSPETGEAFF
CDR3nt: TGCGCCAGCAGCCCCGAGACAGGAGAAGCTTTCTTT

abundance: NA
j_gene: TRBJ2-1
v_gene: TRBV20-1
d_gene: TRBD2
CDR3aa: CSAGDPPSGLGNEQFF
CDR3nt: TGCAGTGCTGGAGATCCCCCTAGCGGCTTGGGCAATGAGCAGTTCTTC

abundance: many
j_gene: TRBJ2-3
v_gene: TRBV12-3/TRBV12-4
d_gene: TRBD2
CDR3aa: CASSPGTSGGGATDTQYF
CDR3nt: TGTGCCAGCAGCCCCGGGACTAGCGGGGGGGGTGCAACAGATACGCAGTATTTT

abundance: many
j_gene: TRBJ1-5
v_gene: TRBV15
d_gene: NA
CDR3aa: CATSKVGTSVSDSNQPQHF
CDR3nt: TGTGCCACCAGCAAGGTGGGGACGTCAGTCAGCGATAGCAATCAGCCCCAGCATTTT

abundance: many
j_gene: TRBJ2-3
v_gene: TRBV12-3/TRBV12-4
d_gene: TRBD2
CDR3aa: CASALAGGDTQYF
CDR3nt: TGTGCCAGCGCACTAGCGGGGGGGGATACGCAGTATTTT

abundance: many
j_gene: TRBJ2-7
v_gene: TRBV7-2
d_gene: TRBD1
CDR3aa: CASSRDRASYEQYF
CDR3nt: TGTGCCAGCAGCCGGGACAGGGCCTCCTACGAGCAGTACTTC

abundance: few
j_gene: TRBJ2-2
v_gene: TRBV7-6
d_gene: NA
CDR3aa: CASSVVDGGNTGELFF
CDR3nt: TGTGCCAGCAGCGTCGTAGACGGGGGTAACACCGGGGAGCTGTTTTTT

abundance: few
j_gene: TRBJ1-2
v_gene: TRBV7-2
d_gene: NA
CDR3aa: CASSLVSSGLGGYTF
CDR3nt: TGTGCCAGCAGCTTAGTGAGCTCAGGGTTAGGCGGCTACACCTTC

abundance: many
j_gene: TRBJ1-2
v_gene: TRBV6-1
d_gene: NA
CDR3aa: CASNPEHTNYGYTF
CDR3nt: TGTGCCAGCAACCCGGAGCATACTAACTATGGCTACACCTTC

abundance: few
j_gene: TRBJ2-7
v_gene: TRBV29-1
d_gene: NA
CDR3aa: CSVSGLYEQYF
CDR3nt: TGCAGCGTTTCAGGGCTCTACGAGCAGTACTTC

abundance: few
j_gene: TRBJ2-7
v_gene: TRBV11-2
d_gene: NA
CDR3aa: CASSPTNRRGNYEQYF
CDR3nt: TGTGCCAGCAGCCCCACTAATCGAAGGGGGAACTACGAGCAGTACTTC

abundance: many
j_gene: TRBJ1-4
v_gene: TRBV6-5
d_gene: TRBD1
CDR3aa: CASSPSGQGYRLFF
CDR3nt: TGTGCCAGCAGTCCGTCGGGACAGGGTTATCGGCTGTTTTTT

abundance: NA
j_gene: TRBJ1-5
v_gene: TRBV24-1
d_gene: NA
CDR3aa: CATSDLGPSNQPQHF
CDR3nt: TGTGCCACCAGTGACCTGGGACCCAGCAATCAGCCCCAGCATTTT

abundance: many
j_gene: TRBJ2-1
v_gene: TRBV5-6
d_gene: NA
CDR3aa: CASSLRALGNEQFF
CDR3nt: TGTGCCAGCAGCTTGCGGGCGTTGGGGAATGAGCAGTTCTTC

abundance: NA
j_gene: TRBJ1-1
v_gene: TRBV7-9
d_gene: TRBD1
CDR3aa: CASSLDHGQVLKAFF
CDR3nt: TGTGCCAGCAGCTTAGATCACGGACAGGTTTTAAAAGCTTTCTTT

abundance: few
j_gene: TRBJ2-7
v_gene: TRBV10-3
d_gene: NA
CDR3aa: CAISDYESSYEQYF
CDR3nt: TGTGCCATCAGTGATTATGAGAGCTCCTACGAGCAGTACTTC

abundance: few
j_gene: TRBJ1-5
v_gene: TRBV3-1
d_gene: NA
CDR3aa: CASSQDLGNQPQHF
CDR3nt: TGTGCCAGCAGCCAAGATCTTGGCAATCAGCCCCAGCATTTT

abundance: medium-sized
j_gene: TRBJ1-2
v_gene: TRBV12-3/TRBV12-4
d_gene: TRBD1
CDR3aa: CASSSGGTDSFNYGYTF
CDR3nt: TGTGCCAGCAGTTCCGGGGGGACAGACTCCTTTAACTATGGCTACACCTTC

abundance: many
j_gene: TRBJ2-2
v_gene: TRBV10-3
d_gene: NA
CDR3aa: CAIRPSGQNTGELFF
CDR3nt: TGTGCCATCAGGCCTTCGGGACAGAACACCGGGGAGCTGTTTTTT

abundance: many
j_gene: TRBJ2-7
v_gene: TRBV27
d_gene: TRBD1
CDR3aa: CASSLRTGYEQYF
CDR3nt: TGTGCCAGCAGTTTACGGACAGGGTACGAGCAGTACTTC

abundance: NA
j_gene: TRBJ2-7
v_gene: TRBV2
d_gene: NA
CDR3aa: CASSRGSFSYEQYF
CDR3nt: TGTGCCAGCAGTCGGGGCTCTTTCTCCTACGAGCAGTACTTC

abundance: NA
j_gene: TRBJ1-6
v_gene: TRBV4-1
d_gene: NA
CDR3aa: CASSQEAVYSPLHF
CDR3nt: TGCGCCAGCAGCCAAGAGGCAGTTTATTCACCCCTCCACTTT

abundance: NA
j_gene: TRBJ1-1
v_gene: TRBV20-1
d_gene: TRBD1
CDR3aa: CSARQGQKNTEAFF
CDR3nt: TGCAGTGCTAGACAGGGACAGAAGAACACTGAAGCTTTCTTT

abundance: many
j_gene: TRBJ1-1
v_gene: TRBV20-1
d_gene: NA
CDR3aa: CSAWVPDSENTEAFF
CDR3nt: TGCAGTGCTTGGGTCCCGGACAGCGAGAACACTGAAGCTTTCTTT

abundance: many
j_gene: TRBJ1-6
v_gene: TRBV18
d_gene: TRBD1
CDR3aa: CASSQTGQGIFNSPLHF
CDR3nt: TGTGCCAGCTCACAGACGGGACAGGGGATTTTTAATTCACCCCTCCACTTT

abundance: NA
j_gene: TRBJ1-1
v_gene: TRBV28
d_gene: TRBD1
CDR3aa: CASNIQGQDTEAFF
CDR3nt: TGTGCCAGCAACATACAGGGGCAGGACACTGAAGCTTTCTTT